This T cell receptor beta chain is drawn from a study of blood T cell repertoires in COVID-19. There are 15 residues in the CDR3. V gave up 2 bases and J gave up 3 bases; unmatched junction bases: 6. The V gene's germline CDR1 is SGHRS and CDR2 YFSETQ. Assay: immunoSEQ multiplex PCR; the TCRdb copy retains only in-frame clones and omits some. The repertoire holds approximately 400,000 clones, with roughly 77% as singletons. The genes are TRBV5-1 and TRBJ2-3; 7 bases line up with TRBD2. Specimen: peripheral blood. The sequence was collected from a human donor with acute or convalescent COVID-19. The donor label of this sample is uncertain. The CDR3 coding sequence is TGCGCCAGCAGCTTACAGCGGGGAGCTACAGATACGCAGTATTTT. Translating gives CASSLQRGATDTQYF. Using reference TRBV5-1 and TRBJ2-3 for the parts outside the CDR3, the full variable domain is KAGVTQTPRYLIKTRGQQVTLSCSPISGHRSVSWYQQTPGQGLQFLFEYFSETQRNKGNFPGRFSGRQFSNSRSEMNVSTLELGDSALYLCASSLQRGATDTQYFGPGTRLTVL.